The entry below gives a single TCR beta chain sequence along with its context. What it recognizes is unknown. Germline assignment: CDR1 SGHRS and CDR2 YFSETQ. There are 15 residues in the CDR3. V was clipped by 7 bases and J by 4 bases; unmatched bases: 11. The table came from immunoSEQ multiplex PCR; TCRdb's copy has only in-frame clones and leaves some out. The table shows around 110,000 clones, with over 75% occurring only once. The entry originates in a study of T cell clones after liver transplantation. Study-level information: TCRbeta sequencing after a pre-transplant mixed lymphocyte reaction identified graft-donor-reactive clones, later tracked in post-transplant blood. Three of the eight recipients were HCV-positive; the rest had non-autoimmune, non-viral transplant indications.

Study conclusions and caveats: Compared with third party-reactive sequences, donor-reactive ones declined more, independent of withdrawal success. Small, mixed patient groups and varying post-transplant times limit these conclusions.

The V gene is TRBV5-1, the J gene TRBJ2-3, with 8 bases identical to TRBD1. The TCR comes from a human patient who received a liver transplant. Some T cells may be the graft donor's. Material: CD4+ T cells from blood, obtained 12 months after liver transplant. The CDR3 DNA sequence: TGCGCCAGCCAAGGTACAGGGGGTAATGCAGATACGCAGTATTTT. Translated: CASQGTGGNADTQYF.